This passage covers 27 T cell receptor beta chains from one sample sequenced in a study of blood T cell repertoires in COVID-19. Assay: immunoSEQ multiplex PCR; the TCRdb copy retains only in-frame clones and omits some. The repertoire holds approximately 200,000 clones, with approximately 90% as singletons. The specimen was peripheral blood. The receptors shown here come from a man between 65 and 79 years old with acute or convalescent COVID-19.

The V and J genes are TRBV27 and TRBJ2-7; D is undetermined. The CDR3 is 13 amino acids. Trimming took off 4 bases at V and 2 bases at J, with 9 bases between the two ends. Germline V gene lookup returns CDR1 MNHEY and CDR2 SMNVEV (reference sequence). The CDR3 region has the DNA TGTGCCAGCAGTTCCTTTATTACCTACGAGCAGTACTTC. This codes for CASSSFITYEQYF.

The gene calls are TRBV18 and TRBJ2-7, with 11 bases that match TRBD2. V shed 3 bases and J 6 bases; nucleotides not matched to a gene: 7. CDR3 length: 15 amino acids. Germline CDR1 reads KGHSH; CDR2 reads LQKENI. This CDR3 reads CASSPELAGVSEQYF. CDR3 nucleotide sequence: TGTGCCAGCTCACCGGAACTAGCGGGAGTGTCCGAGCAGTACTTC. The full variable domain, its missing parts supplied by reference TRBV18 and TRBJ2-7, is NAGVMQNPRHLVRRRGQEARLRCSPMKGHSHVYWYRQLPEEGLKFMVYLQKENIIDESGMPKERFSAEFPKEGPSILRIQQVVRGDSAAYFCASSPELAGVSEQYFGPGTRLTVT.

The J gene is TRBJ1-6, the V gene TRBV20-1; D unresolved. Germline loops: CDR1 DFQATT, CDR2 SNEGSKA (reference sequence). Between the trimmed V and J ends, which lost 3 bases and 10 bases, there was a span of 13 bases. The CDR3 runs to 13 residues. This chain's CDR3 is CSASPSSGSPLHF. The CDR3 region has the DNA TGCAGTGCTAGTCCCTCTTCGGGGTCACCCCTCCACTTT.

This chain joins TRBV19 and TRBJ2-3; 7 bases are a match to TRBD1. V shed 3 bases, J shed 4 bases, and the junction held 7 bases outside the gene matches. This CDR3 has 15 residues. Germline lookup yields CDR1 LNHDA and CDR2 SQIVND (reference sequence). The CDR3 DNA reads as TGTGCCAGTAGTATTTTGCCAGGGGGATCAGATACGCAGTATTTT. It is translated as CASSILPGGSDTQYF. Full variable domain (rest looked up from reference TRBV19 and TRBJ2-3): DGGITQSPKYLFRKEGQNVTLSCEQNLNHDAMYWYRQDPGQGLRLIYYSQIVNDFQKGDIAEGYSVSREKKESFPLTVTSAQKNPTAFYLCASSILPGGSDTQYFGPGTRLTVL.

The chain combines TRBV2 with TRBJ2-7, with 11 positions matching TRBD1. This CDR3 comprises 15 residues. Germline V gene sequence: CDR1 SNHLY, CDR2 FYNNEI. Germline trimming cut 4 bases from V and 6 bases from J; bases unmatched to any gene: 8. The CDR3 DNA is TGTGCCAGCAGTGTGGGGGCGGACAGGGGGCTCGAGCAGTACTTC. This encodes CASSVGADRGLEQYF.

This chain uses TRBV7-9 with TRBJ2-2; 7 bases match TRBD2. The V gene end was trimmed by 1 base and the J gene end by 6 bases; junction bases not matched to a gene: 5. The CDR3 loop spans 15 amino acids. The germline V gene encodes CDR1 SEHNR and CDR2 FQNEAQ (reference sequence). The chain's CDR3 is CASSLGLASSGELFF. Here the CDR3 DNA reads TGTGCCAGCAGCTTAGGACTAGCCTCCTCCGGGGAGCTGTTTTTT.

The chain uses TRBV7-9 and TRBJ2-1, with D unresolved. V lost 2 bases and J lost 0, with 8 bases in between. The CDR3 spans 15 residues. Germline CDR1 is SEHNR and CDR2 is FQNEAQ (reference sequence). CDR3 loop: CASSLIPTSYNEQFF. CDR3 bases: TGTGCCAGCAGCTTAATCCCTACCTCCTACAATGAGCAGTTCTTC.

This chain joins TRBV30 and TRBJ1-2; TRBD1 might be the D (6 bases). V was trimmed by 3 bases and J by 11 bases, leaving 28 bases between them. The CDR3 spans 16 residues. Germline V gene sequence: CDR1 GTSNPN, CDR2 SVGIG (reference sequence). Written as DNA, the CDR3 is TGTGCCTGGAGCCCAAAGGCGGGGGCCGGAGGAAAGGGTTACACCTTC. Amino acids: CAWSPKAGAGGKGYTF. Full variable domain (missing parts from reference TRBV30 and TRBJ1-2): SQTIHQWPATLVQPVGSPLSLECTVEGTSNPNLYWYRQAAGRGLQLLFYSVGIGQISSEVPQNLSASRPQDRQFILSSKKLLLSDSGFYLCAWSPKAGAGGKGYTFGSGTRLTVV.

V is TRBV6-5 and J is TRBJ2-5; 8 nucleotides line up with TRBD2. Germline loops: CDR1 MNHEY, CDR2 SVGAGI. J was trimmed by 4 bases and V by 5 bases; bases with no gene match: 9. The CDR3 spans 15 residues. CDR3 amino acids: CASSRGAGGGETQYF. The CDR3 nucleotides read TGTGCCAGCAGTAGGGGTGCGGGAGGAGGAGAGACCCAGTACTTC.

V gene TRBV5-1 combines with J gene TRBJ2-1, with 8 bases matching TRBD1. The CDR3 is 16 amino acids. V was clipped by 0 bases and J by 2 bases; unmatched bases: 4. In germline, CDR1 is SGHRS, CDR2 YFSETQ. For the CDR3, the DNA is TGCGCCAGCAGCTTGGGGCGACAGGGGACCTACAATGAGCAGTTCTTC. This gives the protein CASSLGRQGTYNEQFF.

This chain links TRBV19 with TRBJ1-2; TRBD1 agrees at 7 bases. The length of the CDR3 is 16 residues. CDR1 and CDR2 from the germline V gene are LNHDA and SQIVND (reference sequence). The junction had 16 bases not matched to a gene; V was cut back by 7 bases and J by 5 bases. The CDR3 DNA is TGTGCCAGTACCCCTACTCGGGACAGATCGATGTATGGCTACACCTTC. Translating it yields CASTPTRDRSMYGYTF.

This clone was seen once. The chain employs TRBV27 and TRBJ1-5, with D possibly TRBD1 on 6 matching bases. Germline loops: CDR1 MNHEY, CDR2 SMNVEV (reference sequence). The CDR3 loop spans 14 amino acids. The V end was cut by 6 bases, the J end by 4 bases, with 13 bases between. The CDR3 is CASRNRDINQPQHF. The CDR3 region has the DNA TGTGCCAGCAGGAACCGGGACATAAATCAGCCCCAGCATTTT.

The chain joins TRBV13 to TRBJ2-3; TRBD1 matches at 8 bases. The germline V gene encodes CDR1 PRHDT and CDR2 FYEKMQ (reference sequence). This CDR3 is built from 15 residues. Losses at the gene ends were 2 bases for V and 1 base for J; bases not matched to a gene: 2. The chain's CDR3 is CASSLQGQGTDTQYF. CDR3 bases: TGTGCCAGCAGCTTACAGGGACAGGGCACAGATACGCAGTATTTT.

This chain joins TRBV4-2 and TRBJ2-1, with TRBD2 identical over 10 bases. With V trimmed by 1 base and J by 7 bases, 13 bases remained unmatched. CDR1 is LGHNA and CDR2 is YNFKEQ in the germline V gene. The CDR3 spans 18 residues. The CDR3 region has the DNA TGTGCCAGCAGCCAAGTGTCTCTAGCGGGGGTACAGGGGAATGAGCAGTTCTTC. It specifies CASSQVSLAGVQGNEQFF.

The chain uses TRBV18 and TRBJ1-2; D may be TRBD1 (6 bases). Trimming left V 6 bases short and J 6 bases short, with 17 bases between. This CDR3 is 14 amino acids long. Germline CDR1 reads KGHSH; CDR2 reads LQKENI. This chain's CDR3 is CASSSRPRGDGYTF. Here the CDR3 DNA reads TGTGCCAGCTCGTCAAGGCCCAGGGGTGATGGCTACACCTTC.

CDR3 protein: CASMAGIMKTVTNTGELFF. The CDR3 region has the DNA TGCGCCAGCATGGCCGGGATAATGAAAACGGTCACCAACACCGGGGAGCTGTTTTTT. This chain connects TRBV5-1 to TRBJ2-2, with D possibly being TRBD2 (5 bases). The CDR3 loop spans 19 amino acids. CDR1 SGHRS and CDR2 YFSETQ come from the germline V gene. The V and J ends lost 6 bases and 2 bases respectively, with 26 bases between them.

The chain uses TRBV19 and TRBJ1-2; D is ambiguous. V lost 0 bases and J lost 8, with 19 bases in between. The germline gives CDR1 LNHDA, CDR2 SQIVND (reference sequence). The CDR3 has 16 amino acids. The CDR3 DNA follows: TGTGCCAGTAGTATAGATTGGGCGAAAGATGCAGACGGCTACACCTTC. This gives the protein CASSIDWAKDADGYTF.

This chain connects TRBV28 to TRBJ1-1, with 7 bases matching TRBD1. This CDR3 is built from 13 residues. CDR1 is MDHEN and CDR2 is SYDVKM in the germline V gene. Trimming removed 5 bases from V and 4 bases from J; junction bases left unmatched: 4. The CDR3 coding sequence is TGTGCCAGCAGTCAGGGGGGCGGCACTGAAGCTTTCTTT. Translating it yields CASSQGGGTEAFF.

The CDR3 loop reads CASSSQGIGEQFF. CDR3 nucleotide sequence: TGTGCCAGCAGTTCCCAGGGGATCGGTGAGCAGTTCTTC. The chain has TRBV6-6 and TRBJ2-1, with D possibly matching TRBD1 (6 bases). The CDR3 spans 13 residues. V was shortened by 4 bases and J by 9 bases, with 13 bases between the two germline ends. CDR1 is MNHNY and CDR2 is SVGAGI in the germline V gene (reference sequence).

The rearrangement joins TRBV3-1 (or the pseudogene TRBV3-2) to TRBJ2-1, with 10 positions matching TRBD1. Germline V lookup: CDR1 LGHDT, CDR2 YNNKEL (reference sequence). The CDR3 contains 14 residues. Losses at the gene ends were 7 bases for V and 9 bases for J; bases not matched to a gene: 9. CDR3 region: CASTRGTGETEQFF. CDR3 bases: TGTGCCAGCACCCGGGGGACAGGGGAGACTGAGCAGTTCTTC.

The chain is built from TRBV5-1 and TRBJ2-7; weak D call: TRBD1 (6 bases). Trimming removed 0 bases at V and 0 bases at J, with 13 bases between. The CDR3 contains 16 residues. Germline CDR1 is SGHRS and CDR2 is YFSETQ. In DNA, the CDR3 is TGCGCCAGCAGCTTGGATTTAGGGGGTGCCTCCTACGAGCAGTACTTC. Translating it yields CASSLDLGGASYEQYF.

V is TRBV10-3 and J is TRBJ2-2, with 7 positions matching TRBD1. J gave up 3 bases and V 10 bases, and 8 bases lay outside the gene matches. CDR1 and CDR2 from the germline V gene are ENHRY and SYGVKD. This CDR3 comprises 14 residues. CDR3 bases: TGTGCCACCTCAGGGGGTCGCGACACCGGGGAGCTGTTTTTT. It translates to CATSGGRDTGELFF.

V is TRBV7-9 and J is TRBJ1-2; tentatively, D is TRBD1 (6 bases). CDR1 is SEHNR, CDR2 FQNEAQ, per germline (reference sequence). Between the trimmed V and J ends, which lost 5 bases and 4 bases, there was a span of 11 bases. This CDR3 region has 13 residues. The DNA for the CDR3 is TGTGCCAGCAGCCTAACAGGGAGCTATGGCTACACCTTC. Its translation: CASSLTGSYGYTF.

CDR3 region: CASSIGQKNIQYF. DNA of the CDR3: TGTGCCAGTAGTATTGGCCAGAAAAACATTCAGTACTTC. The gene calls are TRBV19 and TRBJ2-4; D remains ambiguous. The CDR3 consists of 13 residues. Trimming left V 3 bases short and J 4 bases short, with 7 bases between. Germline V CDR1 and CDR2: LNHDA, SQIVND (reference sequence). The entire variable domain, with the rest obtained from reference TRBV19 and TRBJ2-4, is as follows: DGGITQSPKYLFRKEGQNVTLSCEQNLNHDAMYWYRQDPGQGLRLIYYSQIVNDFQKGDIAEGYSVSREKKESFPLTVTSAQKNPTAFYLCASSIGQKNIQYFGAGTRLSVL.

The chain combines TRBV28 with TRBJ2-7, with TRBD1 matching over 12 bases. The CDR3 has 15 amino acids. The germline CDR1 and CDR2 sequences are MDHEN and SYDVKM. Germline trimming cut 9 bases from V and 6 bases from J; bases unmatched to any gene: 12. The CDR3 bases are TGTGCCAGTGCTAAACCGGGACAGGGGGCTATCGAGCAGTACTTC. Its translation: CASAKPGQGAIEQYF.

The V call is TRBV3-1 (or the pseudogene TRBV3-2), the J call TRBJ1-2; D call uncertain. CDR1 LGHDT and CDR2 YNNKEL come from the germline V gene (reference sequence). The germline V and J ends were trimmed by 4 bases and 4 bases, with 19 bases remaining between them. The CDR3 covers 16 residues. The CDR3 is CASSLARVPPPYGYTF. CDR3 sequence (DNA): TGTGCCAGCAGCCTGGCCCGGGTCCCACCACCCTATGGCTACACCTTC.

The genes are TRBV18 and TRBJ1-2; no firm D call. V lost 3 bases and J 0 bases, leaving 11 bases between the germline ends. CDR1 and CDR2 (germline): KGHSH, LQKENI. The CDR3 runs to 15 residues. CDR3: CASSPYTETNYGYTF. The CDR3, as DNA: TGTGCCAGCTCACCCTATACAGAGACTAACTATGGCTACACCTTC.